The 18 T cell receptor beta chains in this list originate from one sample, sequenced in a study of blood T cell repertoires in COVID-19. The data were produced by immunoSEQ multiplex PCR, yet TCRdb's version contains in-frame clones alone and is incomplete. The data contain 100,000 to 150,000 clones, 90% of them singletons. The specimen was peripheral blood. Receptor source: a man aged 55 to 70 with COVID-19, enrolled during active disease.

CDR3 loop: CASSQARETQYF. The DNA for the CDR3 is TGTGCCAGCAGCCAGGCCCGAGAGACCCAGTACTTC. The genes are TRBV3-1 (or the pseudogene TRBV3-2) and TRBJ2-5, with unresolved D. Germline CDR1 LGHDT, CDR2 YNNKEL (reference sequence). This CDR3 has 12 residues. V lost 3 bases, J lost 4 bases, and 6 bases lay in between.

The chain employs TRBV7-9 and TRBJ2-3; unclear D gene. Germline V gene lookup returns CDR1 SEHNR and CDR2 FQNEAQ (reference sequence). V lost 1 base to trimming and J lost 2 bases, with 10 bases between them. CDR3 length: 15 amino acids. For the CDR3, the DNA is TGTGCCAGCAGCTTAGTGCGGTTGTACACAGATACGCAGTATTTT. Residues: CASSLVRLYTDTQYF.

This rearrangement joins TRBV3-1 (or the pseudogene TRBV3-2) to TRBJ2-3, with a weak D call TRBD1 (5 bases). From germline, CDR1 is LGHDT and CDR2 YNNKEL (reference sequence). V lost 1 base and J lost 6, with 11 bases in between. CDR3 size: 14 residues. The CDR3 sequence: CASSQVYAGDTQYF. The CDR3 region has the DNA TGTGCCAGCAGCCAAGTTTATGCAGGGGATACGCAGTATTTT.

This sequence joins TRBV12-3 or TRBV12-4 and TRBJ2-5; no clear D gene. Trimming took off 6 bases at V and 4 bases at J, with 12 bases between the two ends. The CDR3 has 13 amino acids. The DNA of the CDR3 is TGTGCCAGCAGCCCCCGACTCCGAGAGACCCAGTACTTC. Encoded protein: CASSPRLRETQYF.

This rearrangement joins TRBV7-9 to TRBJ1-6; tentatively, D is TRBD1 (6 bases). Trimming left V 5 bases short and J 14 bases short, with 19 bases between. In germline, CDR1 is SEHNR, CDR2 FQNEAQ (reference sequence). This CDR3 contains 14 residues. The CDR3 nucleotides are TGTGCCAGCAGCCCTAAGGGGGGGCCCAAGGCCCTCCACTTT. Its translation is CASSPKGGPKALHF.

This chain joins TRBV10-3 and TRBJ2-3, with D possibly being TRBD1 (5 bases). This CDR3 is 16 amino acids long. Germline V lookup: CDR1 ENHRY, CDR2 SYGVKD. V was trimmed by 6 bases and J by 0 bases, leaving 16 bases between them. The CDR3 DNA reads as TGTGCCATCAGGTCCCCAGGGATCTCTAGCACAGATACGCAGTATTTT. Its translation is CAIRSPGISSTDTQYF.

Written as DNA, the CDR3 is TGTGCCTGGAGTGTACGGACAGTTGACGAGCAGTACTTC. It translates to CAWSVRTVDEQYF. V is TRBV30 and J is TRBJ2-7; TRBD1 is a possible D gene (6 bases). This CDR3 region has 13 residues. Germline assignment: CDR1 GTSNPN and CDR2 SVGIG (reference sequence). Trimming removed 0 bases at V and 5 bases at J, with 11 bases between.

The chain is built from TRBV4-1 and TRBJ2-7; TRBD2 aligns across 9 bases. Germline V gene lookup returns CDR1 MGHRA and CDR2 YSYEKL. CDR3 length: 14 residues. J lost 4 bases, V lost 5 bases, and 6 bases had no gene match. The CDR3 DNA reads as TGCGCCAGCAGCTCTAGCGGGGACGTATACGAGCAGTACTTC. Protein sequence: CASSSSGDVYEQYF.

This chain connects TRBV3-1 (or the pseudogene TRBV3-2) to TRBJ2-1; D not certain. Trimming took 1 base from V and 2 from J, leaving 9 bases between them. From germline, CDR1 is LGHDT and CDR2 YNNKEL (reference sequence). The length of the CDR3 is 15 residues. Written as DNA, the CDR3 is TGTGCCAGCAGCCAAGTAGCTGTCCCCTACAATGAGCAGTTCTTC. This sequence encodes CASSQVAVPYNEQFF.

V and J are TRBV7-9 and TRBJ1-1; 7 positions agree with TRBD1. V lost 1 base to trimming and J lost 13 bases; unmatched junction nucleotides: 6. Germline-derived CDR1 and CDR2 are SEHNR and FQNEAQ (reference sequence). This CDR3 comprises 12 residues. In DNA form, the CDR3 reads TGTGCCAGCAGCTTAGACAGGGGAGAGGGTTTCTTT. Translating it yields CASSLDRGEGFF.

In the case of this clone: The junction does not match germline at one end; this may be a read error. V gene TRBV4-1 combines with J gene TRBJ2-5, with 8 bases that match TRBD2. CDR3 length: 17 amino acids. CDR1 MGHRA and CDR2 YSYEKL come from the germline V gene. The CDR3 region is CARSQTAGGRGGETQYF. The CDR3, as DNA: TGCGCCCGCAGCCAAACCGCGGGGGGCCGGGGGGGAGAGACCCAGTACTTC.

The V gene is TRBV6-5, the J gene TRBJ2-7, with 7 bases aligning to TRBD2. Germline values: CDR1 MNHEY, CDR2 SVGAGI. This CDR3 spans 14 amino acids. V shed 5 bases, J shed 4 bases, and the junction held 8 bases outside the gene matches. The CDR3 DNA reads TGTGCCAGCAGTCCGGTTGGGGAGGGTTACGAGCAGTACTTC. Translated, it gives CASSPVGEGYEQYF.

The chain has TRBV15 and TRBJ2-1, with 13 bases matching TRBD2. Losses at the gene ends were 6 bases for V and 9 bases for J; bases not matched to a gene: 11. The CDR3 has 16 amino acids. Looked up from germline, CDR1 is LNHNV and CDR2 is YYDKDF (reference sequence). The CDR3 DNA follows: TGTGCCACCAGTCCGTGGGGACTAGCGGGATCGGGTGAGCAGTTCTTC. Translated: CATSPWGLAGSGEQFF.

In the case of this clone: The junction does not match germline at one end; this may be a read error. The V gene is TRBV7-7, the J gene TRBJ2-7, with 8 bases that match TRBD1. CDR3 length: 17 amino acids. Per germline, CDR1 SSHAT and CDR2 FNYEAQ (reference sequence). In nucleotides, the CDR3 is TGTGCTAGCAGCCCCACTCGGACAGGGCCAATCTCCTACGAGCAGTACTTC. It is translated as CASSPTRTGPISYEQYF.

CDR3 amino acids: CASSLDGAGVVHTGELFF. In DNA form, the CDR3 reads TGTGCCAGCAGCTTAGATGGCGCAGGGGTCGTCCACACCGGGGAGCTGTTTTTT. This chain links TRBV11-2 with TRBJ2-2; weak D call: TRBD1 (6 bases). In germline, CDR1 is SGHAT, CDR2 FQNNGV. The CDR3 contains 18 residues. Trimming removed 0 bases at V and 3 bases at J, with 17 bases between.

CDR3 in amino acids: CASSPAGGFTDTQYF. The CDR3 bases are TGTGCCAGCAGCCCAGCGGGAGGGTTCACAGATACGCAGTATTTT. The genes are TRBV6-4 and TRBJ2-3; 10 bases are shared with TRBD2. Unmatched junction bases numbered 5, after V lost 6 bases and J lost 2 bases. This CDR3 region has 15 residues. Germline assignment: CDR1 MRHNA and CDR2 SNTAGT.

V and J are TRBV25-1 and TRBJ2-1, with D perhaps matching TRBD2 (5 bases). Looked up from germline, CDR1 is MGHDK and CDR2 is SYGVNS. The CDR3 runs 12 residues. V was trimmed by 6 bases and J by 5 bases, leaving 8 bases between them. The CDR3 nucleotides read TGTGCCAGCAGGAGGGAGAACAATGAGCAGTTCTTC. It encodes CASRRENNEQFF.

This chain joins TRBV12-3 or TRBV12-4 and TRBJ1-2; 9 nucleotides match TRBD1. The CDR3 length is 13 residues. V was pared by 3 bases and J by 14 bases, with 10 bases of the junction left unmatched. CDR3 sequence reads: CASSLGTGIQLTF. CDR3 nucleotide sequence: TGTGCCAGCAGTTTGGGGACAGGGATTCAGCTTACCTTC.